This T cell receptor beta chain is drawn from a study of blood T cell repertoires in COVID-19. Looking at the study overall: Acute and convalescent COVID-19 specimens originated in the United States, Italy and Spain.

The CDR3 extends over 15 amino acids. Trimming pared 0 bases from V and 5 bases from J, leaving 12 bases between. Germline assignment: CDR1 SGHTA and CDR2 FQGTGA. Sequencing used immunoSEQ multiplex PCR; TCRdb keeps in-frame clones, though not all of them. The sample carries about 210,000 clones, roughly four fifths recorded once. This chain uses TRBV7-3 with TRBJ2-3; D gene ambiguous. The TCR comes from a woman between 40 and 55 years old with active or convalescent COVID-19. Sequenced material: peripheral blood. CDR3 DNA: TGTGCCAGCAGCTTAACGTATAGCTCGGGAGATACGCAGTATTTT. It translates to CASSLTYSSGDTQYF.